This entry lists 27 T cell receptor beta chains sequenced from one sample in a study of shared clonotypes between healthy human individuals. Profiling relied on immunoSEQ multiplex PCR, and the TCRdb table lists in-frame clones only, not all of them. The table has about 490,000 clones, 75% to 85% seen once. The sequencing sample was made of PBMCs. These receptors came from a woman aged 40 to 50 in good health. Some clones in this sample may be carry-over from other donors' samples.

The rearrangement joins TRBV4-2 to TRBJ2-7; maybe TRBD2 (6 bases). The germline V and J ends were trimmed by 4 bases and 3 bases, with 19 bases remaining between them. The CDR3 runs 16 residues. The germline V gene encodes CDR1 LGHNA and CDR2 YNFKEQ. CDR3 in amino acids: CASSPTLGEVGYEQYF. DNA of the CDR3: TGTGCCAGCAGCCCTACGTTGGGGGAGGTAGGCTACGAGCAGTACTTC.

The chain joins TRBV9 to TRBJ2-4, with 8 bases fitting TRBD2. This CDR3 region has 18 residues. The V and J ends lost 0 bases and 5 bases, in that order; junction bases with no gene match: 13. Looked up from germline, CDR1 is SGDLS and CDR2 is YYNGEE. CDR3 sequence reads: CASSVATGGTLSQNIQYF. In DNA, the CDR3 is TGTGCCAGCAGCGTAGCTACGGGGGGGACTCTCTCCCAAAACATTCAGTACTTC.

V is TRBV4-1 and J is TRBJ2-7; the match to TRBD1 covers 10 bases. Looked up from germline, CDR1 is MGHRA and CDR2 is YSYEKL. V shed 3 bases, J shed 6 bases, and the junction held 8 bases outside the gene matches. The CDR3 is made up of 15 amino acids. The CDR3 DNA follows: TGCGCCAGCAGCCAGGGGACAGGGGTTAGGGGCGAGCAGTACTTC. This sequence encodes CASSQGTGVRGEQYF.

The genes are TRBV12-5 and TRBJ2-5; D call uncertain. Germline V lookup: CDR1 LGHNT, CDR2 FRNRAP. V was cut by 6 bases and J by 2 bases, with 4 bases left in between. This CDR3 contains 11 residues. DNA for the CDR3: TGTGCTAGTGGGAGACAAGAGACCCAGTACTTC. Translation: CASGRQETQYF.

The CDR3 sequence is CASSISGYSLPTEQFF. In DNA, the CDR3 is TGTGCCAGCAGCATCTCCGGCTACAGTCTTCCCACGGAGCAGTTCTTC. The chain links TRBV9 to TRBJ2-1; D unclear. Germline CDR1 reads SGDLS; CDR2 reads YYNGEE. Between the trimmed V and J ends, which lost 4 bases and 10 bases, there was a span of 24 bases. This CDR3 is 16 amino acids long.

The CDR3 DNA sequence: TGCGCCAGCAGCTATGAGGGACTAGCGTATCAAGAGACCCAGTACTTC. The encoded protein is CASSYEGLAYQETQYF. The genes are TRBV5-1 and TRBJ2-5; 10 nucleotides align to TRBD2. V lost 3 bases and J lost 2; bases outside the gene matches: 7. Germline V gives CDR1 SGHRS, CDR2 YFSETQ. This CDR3 comprises 16 residues.

The table lists this clone with a count of one. This rearrangement joins TRBV12-5 to TRBJ2-3; TRBD2 aligns across 11 bases. This CDR3 is 13 amino acids long. V dropped 11 bases and J dropped 5; count of bases not matched to a gene: 6. Germline CDR1 is LGHNT and CDR2 is FRNRAP. The CDR3 nucleotides are TGTGCTTCGCTAGCGGGAGGTCAAGATACGCAGTATTTT. Translation: CASLAGGQDTQYF.

This clone was picked up many times. Other DNA sequences of this sample code for an identical CDR3. The gene calls are TRBV9 and TRBJ1-2, with no clear D. Germline CDR1 reads SGDLS; CDR2 reads YYNGEE. Trimming took off 0 bases at V and 8 bases at J, with 14 bases between the two ends. The CDR3 loop spans 14 amino acids. The CDR3 coding sequence is TGTGCCAGCAGCGTAGAAACGGGTACGGGCGGCTACACCTTC. Amino acids: CASSVETGTGGYTF.

This CDR3 is CAWSPGLPYNEQFF. CDR3 nucleotides: TGTGCCTGGAGCCCGGGACTCCCCTACAATGAGCAGTTCTTC. The chain couples TRBV30 to TRBJ2-1; D might be TRBD2 (6 bases). CDR3 length: 14 amino acids. CDR1 is GTSNPN and CDR2 is SVGIG in the germline V gene (reference sequence). Trimming removed 3 bases from V and 2 bases from J, with 11 bases in between.

This chain uses TRBV4-3 with TRBJ1-3, with D perhaps matching TRBD1 (5 bases). This CDR3 spans 16 amino acids. Germline V gene lookup returns CDR1 LGHNA and CDR2 YSLEER. V lost 3 bases, J lost 4 bases, and 16 bases lay in between. CDR3 region: CASSHGAQGSGNTIYF. The CDR3 coding sequence is TGCGCCAGCAGCCACGGAGCTCAGGGTTCCGGAAACACCATATATTTT.

The gene calls are TRBV19 and TRBJ2-7, with 7 positions matching TRBD1. CDR3 length: 15 amino acids. Germline V gene lookup returns CDR1 LNHDA and CDR2 SQIVND (reference sequence). Germline trimming cut 3 bases from V and 6 bases from J; bases unmatched to any gene: 11. CDR3 nucleotide sequence: TGTGCCAGTAGTATGGTCGGCAGGGGGAGTGGCGAGCAGTACTTC. This sequence encodes CASSMVGRGSGEQYF.

This chain links TRBV28 with TRBJ1-1; D is ambiguous. This CDR3 spans 12 amino acids. The ends were cut back, 4 bases at V and 10 bases at J, with 13 bases in the middle. Germline V CDR1 and CDR2: MDHEN, SYDVKM. The CDR3 reads CASSSVIEGAFF. The CDR3 bases are TGTGCCAGCAGTTCTGTCATCGAAGGAGCTTTCTTT.

This sequence joins TRBV7-9 and TRBJ1-2; D might be TRBD1 (5 bases). Per germline, CDR1 SEHNR and CDR2 FQNEAQ (reference sequence). The CDR3 consists of 14 residues. V lost 4 bases and J 4 bases, leaving 13 bases between the germline ends. CDR3 DNA: TGTGCCAGCAGCTCCGTCCAGGGCATCTATGGCTACACCTTC. Its translation is CASSSVQGIYGYTF.

The rearrangement uses TRBV5-6 and TRBJ1-2; D gene unclear. Deletions cut 4 bases from V and 5 bases from J, with 12 bases between. This CDR3 has 13 residues. In germline, CDR1 is SGHDT, CDR2 YYEEEE. The CDR3 DNA sequence: TGTGCCAGCAGCCTCGGGCCGTGGTATGGCTACACCTTC. Translating it yields CASSLGPWYGYTF.

This rearrangement joins TRBV4-1 to TRBJ1-2; D is undetermined. V was cut by 0 bases and J by 2 bases, with 13 bases left in between. The germline V gene encodes CDR1 MGHRA and CDR2 YSYEKL. CDR3 size: 16 residues. This CDR3 reads CASSQDEYVDNYGYTF. CDR3 DNA sequence: TGCGCCAGCAGCCAAGACGAGTATGTGGACAACTATGGCTACACCTTC.

As to this clone: Distinct nucleotide sequences in the sample also encode this CDR3. This rearrangement joins TRBV20-1 to TRBJ2-7, with unresolved D. This CDR3 is built from 11 residues. V was pared by 1 base and J by 3 bases, with 4 bases between. Germline V gene sequence: CDR1 DFQATT, CDR2 SNEGSKA (reference sequence). The CDR3 DNA sequence: TGCAGTGCTAGAGCTGACTACGAGCAGTACTTC. Its translation is CSARADYEQYF.

On this clone: This same CDR3 is encoded by further DNA sequences in the sample. The chain joins TRBV7-3 to TRBJ2-1; D call uncertain. Germline CDR1 reads SGHTA; CDR2 reads FQGTGA. This CDR3 region has 14 residues. Trimming took off 2 bases at V and 2 bases at J, with 7 bases between the two ends. The CDR3 protein is CASSLSGTYNEQFF. CDR3 bases: TGTGCCAGCAGCTTATCCGGAACCTACAATGAGCAGTTCTTC.

V gene TRBV12-5 combines with J gene TRBJ1-1; D is ambiguous. Germline V gene data show CDR1 as LGHNT and CDR2 as FRNRAP. This CDR3 region has 12 residues. Trimming removed 0 bases at V and 6 bases at J, with 5 bases between. CDR3 sequence: CASGLVGAEAFF. In DNA, the CDR3 is TGTGCTAGTGGTTTGGTCGGGGCTGAAGCTTTCTTT.

The gene calls are TRBV19 and TRBJ1-5; D is ambiguous. V was clipped by 6 bases and J by 1 base, with 16 bases between them. The CDR3 has 16 residues. Per germline, CDR1 LNHDA and CDR2 SQIVND (reference sequence). CDR3 coding DNA: TGTGCCAGTAGAAACACGGCCGAGAGCAGCAATCAGCCCCAGCATTTT. This gives the protein CASRNTAESSNQPQHF.

V and J are TRBV6-1 and TRBJ1-5; D call uncertain. Germline V gives CDR1 MNHNS, CDR2 SASEGT. V was pared by 6 bases and J by 3 bases, with 15 bases between. This CDR3 spans 15 amino acids. The CDR3 sequence is CASRAPRGLNQPQHF. The CDR3, as DNA: TGTGCCAGCAGGGCCCCGAGAGGACTCAATCAGCCCCAGCATTTT.

The chain couples TRBV29-1 to TRBJ1-2; no clear D gene. V was trimmed by 4 bases and J by 0 bases, leaving 15 bases between them. CDR3 length: 15 residues. Germline V gives CDR1 SQVTM, CDR2 ANQGSEA. The CDR3 reads CSVVWTLAANYGYTF. In nucleotides, the CDR3 is TGCAGCGTTGTTTGGACGCTGGCTGCTAACTATGGCTACACCTTC.

This clone has a count of ten or more. This sequence joins TRBV7-2 and TRBJ2-5, with D perhaps matching TRBD1 (6 bases). TRBJ2-7 matches the DNA end more closely, so the J call is doubtful. There are 14 residues in the CDR3. CDR1 and CDR2 from the germline V gene are SGHTA and FQGNSA. The DNA of the CDR3 is TGTGCCAGCAGCCCACGGGACACAAACTACGAGCAGTACTTC. Residues: CASSPRDTNYEQYF.

In the case of this clone: Other DNA sequences in this specimen translate into the identical CDR3. The J gene is TRBJ2-7, the V gene TRBV18, with 8 bases aligning to TRBD2. Germline CDR1 reads KGHSH; CDR2 reads LQKENI. Unmatched junction bases numbered 5, after V lost 3 bases and J lost 1 base. The CDR3 loop spans 15 amino acids. CDR3 loop: CASSPSGGGSYEQYF. The CDR3 DNA reads TGTGCCAGCTCACCGTCGGGAGGGGGGTCCTACGAGCAGTACTTC.

The chain carries TRBV4-2 and TRBJ2-7, with 7 bases lining up with TRBD2. The CDR3 runs to 16 residues. In germline, CDR1 is LGHNA, CDR2 YNFKEQ. V lost 4 bases to trimming and J lost 0 bases; unmatched junction nucleotides: 9. CDR3 coding DNA: TGTGCCAGCAGCCCCCTAGGCGGGAGTCTCTCCTACGAGCAGTACTTC. Translating gives CASSPLGGSLSYEQYF.

The chain uses TRBV18 and TRBJ2-1; possibly TRBD1 for D (5 bases). Germline CDR1 reads KGHSH; CDR2 reads LQKENI. There are 15 residues in the CDR3. Trimming stripped 8 bases from V and 0 bases from J, with 14 bases between. CDR3 sequence: CASQSRESSYNEQFF. As DNA, the CDR3 is TGTGCCAGCCAATCCAGGGAAAGCTCCTACAATGAGCAGTTCTTC.

The chain joins TRBV4-2 to TRBJ2-5, with 14 bases matching TRBD2. This CDR3 has 19 amino acids. Germline V CDR1 and CDR2: LGHNA, YNFKEQ. V gave up 2 bases and J gave up 5 bases; unmatched junction bases: 13. CDR3 in DNA: TGTGCCAGCAGCCAAAGAGGGCCCGGGACTAGCGGGAGTTGGGAGACCCAGTACTTC. This codes for CASSQRGPGTSGSWETQYF.

This clone appeared once. CDR3 amino acids: CASSLGLGRTEAFF. CDR3 sequence (DNA): TGTGCCAGCAGCTTAGGTTTAGGGAGGACTGAAGCTTTCTTT. V and J are TRBV7-8 and TRBJ1-1; no clear D gene. Trimming removed 1 base from V and 5 bases from J, with 11 bases in between. Looked up from germline, CDR1 is SGHVS and CDR2 is FQNEAQ. This CDR3 has 14 residues.